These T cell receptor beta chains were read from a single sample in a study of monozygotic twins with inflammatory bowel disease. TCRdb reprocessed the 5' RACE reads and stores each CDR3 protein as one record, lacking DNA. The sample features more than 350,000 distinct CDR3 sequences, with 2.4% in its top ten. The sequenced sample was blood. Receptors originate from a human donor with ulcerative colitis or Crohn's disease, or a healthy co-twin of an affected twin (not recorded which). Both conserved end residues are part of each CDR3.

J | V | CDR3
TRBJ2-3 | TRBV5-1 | CASSLALGTGTDTQYF
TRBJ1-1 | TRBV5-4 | CASSPGGRNTEAFF
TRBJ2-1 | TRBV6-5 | CASSYSLGQGRNEQFF
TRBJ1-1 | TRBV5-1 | CASSLSRTSTEAFF
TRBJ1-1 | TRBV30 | CAWSAVGQTEAFF
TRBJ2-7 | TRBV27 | CASSLKGSGEQYF
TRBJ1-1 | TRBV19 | CASRRAENTEAFF
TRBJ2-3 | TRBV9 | CASSVTGGGGTDTQYF
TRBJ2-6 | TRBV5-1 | CASRLAGSSGANVLTF
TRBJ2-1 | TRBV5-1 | CATSTGTHNEQFF
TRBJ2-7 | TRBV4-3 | CASSQLRQAAYEQYF
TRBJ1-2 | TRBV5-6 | CASSFFADPYGYTF
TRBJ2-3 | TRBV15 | CATSARGGLEQYF
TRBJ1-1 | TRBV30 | CAWSAQGTEAFF
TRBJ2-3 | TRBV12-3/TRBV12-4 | CASSPTSGGVDTQYF
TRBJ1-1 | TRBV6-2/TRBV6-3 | CASSYWGLEAFF
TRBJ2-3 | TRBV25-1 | CASSAPRGGDTQYF
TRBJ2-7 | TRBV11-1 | CASSLTTGKGTISGYEQYF
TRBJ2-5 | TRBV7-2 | CASSLAQEETQYF
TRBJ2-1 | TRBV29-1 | CSVDRGNNEQFF
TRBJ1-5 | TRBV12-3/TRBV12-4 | CASSSDGQRPQHF
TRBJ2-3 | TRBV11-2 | CASSLEAGLAGVQPQYF
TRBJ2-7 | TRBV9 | CASSVAVGSSYEQYF
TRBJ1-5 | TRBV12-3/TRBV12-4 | CASSFGNNQPQHF
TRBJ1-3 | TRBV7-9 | CASSLGQGISGNTIYF
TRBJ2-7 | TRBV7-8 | CASSLESRGWGYEQYF
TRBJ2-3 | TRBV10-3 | CAISGRAGATDTQYF
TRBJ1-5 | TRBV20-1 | CSAREYSNQPQHF
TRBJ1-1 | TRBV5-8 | CASSLYTIEAFF
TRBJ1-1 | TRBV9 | CASSVGATWGNTEAFF
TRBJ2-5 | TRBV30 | CAWNREEGETQYF
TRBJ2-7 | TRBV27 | CASSLEGFGEQYF
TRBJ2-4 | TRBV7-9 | CASSLTGGRDIQYF
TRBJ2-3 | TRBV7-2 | CASSPWGTSVGTDTQYF
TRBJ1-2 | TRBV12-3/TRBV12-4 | CASSKDRYYGYTF
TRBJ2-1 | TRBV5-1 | CASTRTPREHEQFF
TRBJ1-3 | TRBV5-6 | CASSLAPTGTLSGNTIYF